The 3 T cell receptor beta chains below all came from one sample that was sequenced in a study of T cells expressing NK-cell markers. Using the 5' RACE reads, TCRdb records one entry per CDR3 protein without DNA. This repertoire includes hundreds of thousands of distinct CDR3 sequences. The sequenced material came from blood T cells: a sorted CD56 or NKG2C T cell subset, CD4+ or CD8+ T cells, or bulk PBMC T cells (not recorded which). The receptors shown here come from a man between 18 and 29 years old in good health.

This chain uses TRBV5-1 with TRBJ2-1; lacking DNA, the TRBD1 call made by TCRdb goes unchecked. Germline CDR1 SGHRS, CDR2 YFSETQ. This CDR3 has 14 residues. CDR3 sequence reads: CASSLGSTGHEQFF.

The rearrangement links TRBV27 to TRBJ2-7; TCRdb names TRBD1, which stays unverified in the absence of DNA. Germline V CDR1 and CDR2: MNHEY, SMNVEV (reference sequence). The CDR3 consists of 13 residues. The CDR3 loop is CASRRTVYYEQYF.

The chain links TRBV15 to TRBJ2-6; TCRdb picks TRBD1, but there is no DNA to check that call. Per germline, CDR1 LNHNV and CDR2 YYDKDF (reference sequence). This CDR3 contains 15 residues. Here the CDR3 reads CATTRQEHGANVLTF.